What follows describes a single TCR beta chain. Its binding antigen is unknown. No base quality information exists; no much larger clone differs at one position. The entry originates in a study of T cells in Graves' hyperthyroidism and ophthalmopathy (dated by TCRdb to about 2019). Regarding the complete study: Peripheral blood samples were taken at the time of initial diagnosis, prior to any treatment. The 90 or so discovery patients were randomly split 7:3 into training and test sets. After sampling, hyperthyroidism patients received methimazole starting at 30 mg daily, and ophthalmopathy patients received high-dose intravenous methylprednisolone. Prospective prediction of ophthalmopathy was tested in an independent validation cohort consisting of fewer than 20 hyperthyroidism patients and approximately 16 patients who later progressed to ophthalmopathy. The paper reports TCR Vbeta CDR3 sequencing of 130 to 150 peripheral blood samples: 43 ophthalmopathy, over 70 hyperthyroidism and around 17 progressor patients. In addition, the study compared T-cell repertoires in thyroid tissue and in blood from several Graves' hyperthyroidism patients. To identify distinguishing TCR V-J signatures, a discovery cohort of around 98 patients was used, comprising fewer than 45 with Graves' ophthalmopathy and 55 to 65 with stable Graves' hyperthyroidism. Summary of the overall study and its limitations: Most expanded thyroid clonotypes (frequency above 0.001) were also found in blood, which suggests that blood repertoires may mirror thyroid immune responses. In validation, the model predicted progression to ophthalmopathy a median of roughly 6.5 months before onset, with over 60% sensitivity and about 72% specificity. Ophthalmopathy was separated from stable hyperthyroidism by a 13 V-J signature model, with about 88% sensitivity and roughly 84% specificity obtained in cross-validation and 80%/75% obtained in testing. Sample size was not statistically predetermined, and investigators were not blinded to group allocation.

The TCR beta CDR3 regions were amplified from the RNA transcripts. For the first round of RT-PCR on the TCR CDR3, the HTBI primer set was used together with the Qiagen OneStep RT-PCR kit. Libraries were constructed in a second round of multiplex PCR, after which size selection and purification were carried out. Libraries were sequenced paired-end with 100 bp reads on an Illumina HiSeq2000. The authors processed their data as follows. SOAPnuke was used to process the raw data, throwing out any read that contained adapters or uncalled bases, had a mean Phred below 15, or lacked an exact constant-primer or identifier match. High-quality paired reads were merged using COPE v1.2.5, and each unique nucleotide sequence was defined as a clonotype. MiTCR v1.1 was used to align clonotypes to the IMGT TRBV, TRBD and TRBJ reference segments. Only V-J combinations with frequency above 0.0001, covering 99.2% of repertoires, were analysed. A TCS score was defined as the ratio between F50 (clonal expansion) and ExV (chaos), using BLOSUM62-based TCRdist between CDR3 peptides within each V-J. Welch's t-statistics and random forest reduced around 550 V-J features to roughly 13, which were used in a naive Bayes classifier (R e1071). TCRdb applied fastp at Q25 and MiXCR to the public reads, then kept only in-frame beta chains. Each record represents a unique CDR3 protein, reported with the most common genes and DNA among its rows. The V and J calls and clone size are TCRdb's, not the authors'. The sample profile shows 550,000 to 650,000 distinct CDR3 sequences; more than 11% of them were found once. The ten largest account for 5.8% of the sample.

The CDR3 goes from the cysteine to the phenylalanine over 14 residues. The sequence is cut down to CDR3 DNA, 42 bases in frame from base 1. CDR1 and CDR2, looked up from the germline V gene (reference sequence), are LNHDA and SQIVND. From V the trimming removes 2 bases and from J it removes 3 bases, while the gene matches leave 2 bases of the junction unaccounted for. The hyperthyroidism patients were between 18 and 65 years old and newly diagnosed, with a disease duration of less than 2 months. Exclusion was applied to patients with uncontrolled infections, other autoimmune diseases, pregnancy or lactation. Diagnoses relied on clinical symptoms, serum thyroxine and TRAb, thyroid ultrasound and orbital computed tomography. For progressor patients, blood was drawn at the first diagnosis of hyperthyroidism, before any ophthalmopathy symptoms had appeared. PBMCs were isolated from roughly 10 ml of fresh peripheral blood by Ficoll-Paque density gradient centrifugation. Progressor patients were defined as those initially diagnosed with Graves' hyperthyroidism in whom ophthalmopathy developed during follow-up. Total RNA was extracted using Trizol reagent, and RNA quality was assessed on an Agilent 2100 Bioanalyzer.

The rearrangement joined TRBV19 to TRBJ1-2, with 8 junctional bases fitting TRBD1. The sequence came from a woman under 40 with Graves' hyperthyroidism that later progressed to Graves' ophthalmopathy. The source material was blood. The CDR3 region has the sequence CASSIQGAYYGYTF. The nucleotide sequence reads as follows: TGTGCCAGTAGTATACAGGGGGCTTACTATGGCTACACCTTC.